A selection of T cell receptor beta chains follows, all from one sample in a study of blood T cell repertoires in COVID-19. The method was immunoSEQ multiplex PCR; TCRdb's version includes in-frame clones alone and lacks a portion of them. The sample records 85,000 to 90,000 clones, 70% to 85% being singletons. Specimen: peripheral blood. The receptors derive from a man in his sixties or seventies with acute or convalescent COVID-19. Each CDR3 is given with its conserved first and last residue. Each record gives: D gene, J gene, V gene, clone size, CDR3 DNA, CDR3 protein. A D gene is named only where the DNA matches it firmly. Clone size is shown for a subset of rows, as once, few, many or a class of expanded clone.

>.|TRBJ2-1|TRBV27|.
TGTGCCAGCAGTGAGACAGGACAGTTCTACAATGAGCAGTTCTTC
CASSETGQFYNEQFF
>.|TRBJ2-6|TRBV7-9|.
TGTGCCAGCAGCTTAGCGCAGGGGCGCTCTGGGGCCAACGTCCTGACTTTC
CASSLAQGRSGANVLTF
>.|TRBJ2-1|TRBV7-8|.
TGTGCCAGCAGTCGGGGCCAGGGAGGGCAGTTCTTC
CASSRGQGGQFF
>TRBD1|TRBJ1-3|TRBV7-9|.
TGTGCCAGCAGCTGGGACAGGAACACCATATATTTT
CASSWDRNTIYF
>.|TRBJ1-1|TRBV4-1|.
TGCGCCAGCAGCCAAGATAAACAGTTCGGAGCTTTCTTT
CASSQDKQFGAFF
>TRBD1|TRBJ1-3|TRBV12-3/TRBV12-4|.
TGTGCCAGCAGGGAAGGGACAGGGGTCATATATTTT
CASREGTGVIYF
>TRBD1|TRBJ2-6|TRBV4-2|.
TGTGCCAGCAGCACCCGGACAGGGACTGGGGCCAACGTCCTGACTTTC
CASSTRTGTGANVLTF
>.|TRBJ1-6|TRBV6-6|few
TGTGCCAGCAGTCAGAGCTCCTATAATTCACCCCTCCACTTT
CASSQSSYNSPLHF
>.|TRBJ1-4|TRBV15|.
TGTGCCACCAGCAGAGGGGACACTTCAACTAATGAAAAACTGTTTTTT
CATSRGDTSTNEKLFF
>.|TRBJ2-1|TRBV24-1|.
TGTGCCACCAGTGACCCGGGAGTCAAAAAACAGTTCTTC
CATSDPGVKKQFF
>TRBD1|TRBJ2-3|TRBV18|.
TGTGCCAGCTCATCGGACAGGGCCGCAGATACGCAGTATTTT
CASSSDRAADTQYF
>.|TRBJ1-5|TRBV11-2|.
TGTGCCAGCAGCGTTAATAGCAATCAGCCCCAGCATTTT
CASSVNSNQPQHF
>.|TRBJ2-2|TRBV20-1|.
TGCAGTGCTAGTGACCCGTGGGCAGACAACACCGGGGAGCTGTTTTTT
CSASDPWADNTGELFF
>.|TRBJ1-5|TRBV4-1|.
TGCGCCAGCAGCCAAGACCCTAATCAGCCCCAGCATTTT
CASSQDPNQPQHF
>TRBD1|TRBJ1-2|TRBV19|few
TGTGCCAGTAGCACTTTACAGGGGGCAGCTGACTACACCTTC
CASSTLQGAADYTF
>.|TRBJ1-6|TRBV7-9|.
TGTGCCAGCAGCTCTCCAATGCAGGGATCACCCCTCCACTTT
CASSSPMQGSPLHF
>TRBD2|TRBJ2-1|TRBV6-5|.
TGTGCCAGCAGACTAGCGGGGGGGCCAGGGGAGCAGTTCTTC
CASRLAGGPGEQFF